These 18 T cell receptor beta chains came from one sample sequenced in a study of T cell repertoires and HLA-DP antigens. HeLa cells expressing allogeneic DPB1 restimulated the 15-day-expanded CD4+ cells for about a day. HeLa stimulator cells carried retrovirally transduced HLA-DPA1/DPB1, HLA-DM, invariant chain and CD80. TCRdb's copy holds only in-frame clones and misses some; the assay was immunoSEQ multiplex PCR. The table has thousands of clones, 76% seen once; the top ten hold about a fifth. The sequenced sample was CD137- CD4+ T cells from cultured PBMCs. The receptors shown here come from a woman aged 18-30 years in good health and CMV-seronegative.

The chain uses TRBV5-4 and TRBJ2-7, with 14 nucleotides matching TRBD2. The CDR3 totals 17 residues. V dropped 3 bases and J dropped 3; count of bases not matched to a gene: 8. CDR1 and CDR2 from the germline V gene are SGHNT and YYREEE (reference sequence). CDR3 in amino acids: CASSSGTSGSTYYEQYF. The DNA of the CDR3 is TGTGCCAGCAGCTCGGGGACTAGCGGGAGCACCTACTACGAGCAGTACTTC.

This chain connects TRBV13 to TRBJ2-7; 8 positions match TRBD2. This CDR3 has 16 residues. Per germline, CDR1 PRHDT and CDR2 FYEKMQ (reference sequence). The V and J ends lost 2 bases and 7 bases, in that order; junction bases with no gene match: 13. This chain's CDR3 is CASSLMSGRNSGEQYF. CDR3 in DNA: TGTGCCAGCAGCTTAATGAGCGGGAGAAATTCGGGGGAGCAGTACTTC.

The chain combines TRBV10-3 with TRBJ2-7; no reliable D call. Germline V gives CDR1 ENHRY, CDR2 SYGVKD. This CDR3 region has 14 residues. The V and J ends lost 10 bases and 4 bases respectively, with 20 bases between them. CDR3 coding DNA: TGTGCCAGCACTCCAAGGACCGAACCTTACGAGCAGTACTTC. Translated: CASTPRTEPYEQYF.

The V gene is TRBV5-4, the J gene TRBJ2-5, with D possibly called TRBD1 or TRBD2 (5 bases each). The germline V gene encodes CDR1 SGHNT and CDR2 YYREEE (reference sequence). The CDR3 is 17 amino acids. Trimming took off 3 bases at V and 1 base at J, with 19 bases between the two ends. CDR3 in amino acids: CASSSMGTGSLQETQYF. The CDR3 DNA sequence: TGTGCCAGCAGCTCAATGGGGACGGGGAGTCTCCAAGAGACCCAGTACTTC.

This chain connects TRBV28 to TRBJ2-5; 10 nucleotides line up with TRBD2. Germline CDR1 is MDHEN and CDR2 is SYDVKM. This CDR3 is built from 19 residues. Trimming removed 1 base from V and 5 bases from J; junction bases left unmatched: 16. CDR3 nucleotides: TGTGCCAGCAGTTTATTACTCATAACTAGCGGGGTTTGGGGGGAGACCCAGTACTTC. Encoded protein: CASSLLLITSGVWGETQYF. The entire variable domain, with the rest obtained from reference TRBV28 and TRBJ2-5, is as follows: DVKVTQSSRYLVKRTGEKVFLECVQDMDHENMFWYRQDPGLGLRLIYFSYDVKMKEKGDIPEGYSVSREKKERFSLILESASTNQTSMYLCASSLLLITSGVWGETQYFGPGTRLLVL.

The V and J genes are TRBV5-6 and TRBJ1-6; 9 nucleotides align to TRBD1. With V trimmed by 4 bases and J by 10 bases, 9 bases remained unmatched. This CDR3 comprises 15 residues. Germline loops: CDR1 SGHDT, CDR2 YYEEEE. CDR3 coding DNA: TGTGCCAGCAGCCCCCGTGGGGACAGGGTGTCACCCCTCCACTTT. It encodes CASSPRGDRVSPLHF.

This clone was seen only once. This sequence joins TRBV5-1 and TRBJ1-3; D possibly corresponds to TRBD1 (6 bases). V was pared by 1 base and J by 8 bases, with 7 bases between. CDR1 SGHRS and CDR2 YFSETQ come from the germline V gene. CDR3 size: 12 residues. The CDR3: CASSLPGDTIYF. The CDR3 coding sequence is TGCGCCAGCAGCTTGCCAGGGGACACCATATATTTT.

This clone is medium-sized (0.01 to 0.1%) by share. The V call is TRBV28, the J call TRBJ2-7; D unclear. Germline-derived CDR1 and CDR2 are MDHEN and SYDVKM. The CDR3 is 15 amino acids. V lost 6 bases to trimming and J lost 0 bases, with 15 bases between them. CDR3 sequence (DNA): TGTGCCAGCAGCATCAGGCCCCTCAGCTCCTACGAGCAGTACTTC. Its translation is CASSIRPLSSYEQYF.

The chain uses TRBV11-2 and TRBJ2-3; D is undetermined. The CDR3 has 13 amino acids. V was clipped by 0 bases and J by 6 bases, with 7 bases between them. Germline lookup yields CDR1 SGHAT and CDR2 FQNNGV. Here the CDR3 DNA reads TGTGCCAGCAGCTTAGATCTGGGGGATACGCAGTATTTT. It is translated as CASSLDLGDTQYF.

The chain is built from TRBV19 and TRBJ1-5; weak D call: TRBD1 (5 bases). The germline V gene has CDR1 LNHDA and CDR2 SQIVND (reference sequence). The CDR3 sequence is 16 residues long. V lost 7 bases and J 2 bases, leaving 18 bases between the germline ends. As DNA, the CDR3 is TGTGCCAGTACCTATAGGGAGGGGTTGGGCAATCAGCCCCAGCATTTT. It codes for CASTYREGLGNQPQHF.

The chain uses TRBV11-2 and TRBJ1-2, with D perhaps TRBD1 (6 bases). Germline V CDR1 and CDR2: SGHAT, FQNNGV. The V and J ends lost 8 bases and 8 bases respectively, with 21 bases between them. CDR3 size: 14 residues. The CDR3 loop is CASGISTGSRGYTF. CDR3 nucleotides: TGTGCCAGCGGGATCTCGACAGGCTCGCGCGGCTACACCTTC.

This chain joins TRBV20-1 and TRBJ2-1, with TRBD2 as a possible D gene (5 bases). Trimming stripped 5 bases from V and 10 bases from J, with 12 bases between. CDR1 and CDR2 from the germline V gene are DFQATT and SNEGSKA (reference sequence). The length of the CDR3 is 11 residues. The CDR3 nucleotides read TGCAGTGCTCTGATGGCGGGCGAGCAGTTCTTC. It specifies CSALMAGEQFF.

J is TRBJ2-1 and V is TRBV2, with TRBD1 matching 11 bases. Germline lookup yields CDR1 SNHLY and CDR2 FYNNEI. The CDR3 has 11 amino acids. V lost 8 bases and J lost 12; bases outside the gene matches: 3. CDR3 DNA sequence: TGTGCCAGCGGGGGACAGGGGGGGCAGTTCTTC. Protein sequence: CASGGQGGQFF.

The V and J genes are TRBV18 and TRBJ2-5; tentatively, D is TRBD1 or TRBD2 (5 bases each). Germline values: CDR1 KGHSH, CDR2 LQKENI. The CDR3 runs 15 residues. V lost 0 bases, J lost 8 bases, and 16 bases lay in between. This chain's CDR3 is CASSPPGATRITQYF. The DNA for the CDR3 is TGTGCCAGCTCACCACCAGGGGCTACTAGGATAACCCAGTACTTC.

The rearrangement joins TRBV18 to TRBJ1-2, with a tentative D call TRBD1 (6 bases). Germline assignment: CDR1 KGHSH and CDR2 LQKENI. Deletions cut 4 bases from V and 1 base from J, with 7 bases between. There are 13 residues in the CDR3. CDR3 loop: CASSRDINYGYTF. The CDR3 coding sequence is TGTGCCAGCTCACGGGACATTAACTATGGCTACACCTTC.

This sequence joins TRBV28 and TRBJ1-1; no definite D call. The CDR3 contains 13 residues. Trimming cost V 2 bases and J 5 bases, with 9 bases left between them. In germline, CDR1 is MDHEN, CDR2 SYDVKM. CDR3 protein: CASSLGFSTEAFF. For the CDR3, the DNA is TGTGCCAGCAGTTTAGGGTTCTCGACTGAAGCTTTCTTT.

Notes on this clone: A read error may produce the germline difference seen at one junction end. The chain has TRBV20-1 and TRBJ1-3; 7 positions agree with TRBD1. This CDR3 comprises 11 residues. From germline, CDR1 is DFQATT and CDR2 SNEGSKA (reference sequence). The CDR3 here is CSANQGGYGHF. The CDR3 nucleotides read TGCAGTGCTAATCAGGGGGGTTATGGTCATTTT.

The chain employs TRBV6-6 and TRBJ2-3; 7 nucleotides line up with TRBD2. V gave up 11 bases and J gave up 5 bases; unmatched junction bases: 13. The CDR3 totals 14 residues. CDR1 and CDR2 (germline): MNHNY, SVGAGI (reference sequence). CDR3 nucleotides: TGTGCCGGCCGCACTAGCGAGGGAGGAGATACGCAGTATTTT. The encoded protein is CAGRTSEGGDTQYF.